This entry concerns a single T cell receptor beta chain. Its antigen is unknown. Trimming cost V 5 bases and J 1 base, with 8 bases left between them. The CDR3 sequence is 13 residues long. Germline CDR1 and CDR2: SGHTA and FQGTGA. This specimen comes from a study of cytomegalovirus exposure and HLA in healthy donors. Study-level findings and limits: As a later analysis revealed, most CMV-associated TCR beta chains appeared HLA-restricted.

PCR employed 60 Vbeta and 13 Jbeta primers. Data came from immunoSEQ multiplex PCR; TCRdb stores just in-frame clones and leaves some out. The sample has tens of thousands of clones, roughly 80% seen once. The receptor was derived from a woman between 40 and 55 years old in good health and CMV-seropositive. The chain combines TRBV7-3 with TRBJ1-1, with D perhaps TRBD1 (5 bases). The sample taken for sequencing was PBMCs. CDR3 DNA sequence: TGTGCCAGCAGCGTGGACACGAACACTGAAGCTTTCTTT. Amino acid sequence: CASSVDTNTEAFF. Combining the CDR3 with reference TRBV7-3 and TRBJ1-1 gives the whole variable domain GAGVSQTPSNKVTEKGKYVELRCDPISGHTALYWYRQSLGQGPEFLIYFQGTGAADDSGLPNDRFFAVRPEGSVSTLKIQRTERGDSAVYLCASSVDTNTEAFFGQGTRLTVV.